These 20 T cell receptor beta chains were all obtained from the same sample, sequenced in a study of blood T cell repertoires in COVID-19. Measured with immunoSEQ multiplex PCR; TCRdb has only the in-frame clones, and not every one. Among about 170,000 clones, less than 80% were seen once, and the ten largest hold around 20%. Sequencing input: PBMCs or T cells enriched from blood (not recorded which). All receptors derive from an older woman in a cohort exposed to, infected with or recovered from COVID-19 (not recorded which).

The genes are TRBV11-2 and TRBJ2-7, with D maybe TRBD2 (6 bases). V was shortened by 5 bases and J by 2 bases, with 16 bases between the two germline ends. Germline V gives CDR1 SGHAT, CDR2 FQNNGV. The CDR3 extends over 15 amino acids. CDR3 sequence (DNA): TGTGCCAGCAGCACCCGGGACTTGACGGCCTACGAGCAGTACTTC. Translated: CASSTRDLTAYEQYF.

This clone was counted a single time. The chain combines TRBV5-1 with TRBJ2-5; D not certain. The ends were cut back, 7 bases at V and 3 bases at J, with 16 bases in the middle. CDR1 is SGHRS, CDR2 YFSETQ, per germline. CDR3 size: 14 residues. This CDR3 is CASRVSPLEETQYF. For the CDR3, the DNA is TGCGCCAGCCGGGTTTCGCCTTTGGAAGAGACCCAGTACTTC. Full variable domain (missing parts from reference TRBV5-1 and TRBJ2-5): KAGVTQTPRYLIKTRGQQVTLSCSPISGHRSVSWYQQTPGQGLQFLFEYFSETQRNKGNFPGRFSGRQFSNSRSEMNVSTLELGDSALYLCASRVSPLEETQYFGPGTRLLVL.

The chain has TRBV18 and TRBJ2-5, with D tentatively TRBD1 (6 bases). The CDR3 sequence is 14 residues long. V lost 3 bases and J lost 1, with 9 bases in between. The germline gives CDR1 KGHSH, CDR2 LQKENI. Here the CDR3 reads CASSPLDSQETQYF. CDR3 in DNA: TGTGCCAGCTCACCTCTGGACAGCCAAGAGACCCAGTACTTC.

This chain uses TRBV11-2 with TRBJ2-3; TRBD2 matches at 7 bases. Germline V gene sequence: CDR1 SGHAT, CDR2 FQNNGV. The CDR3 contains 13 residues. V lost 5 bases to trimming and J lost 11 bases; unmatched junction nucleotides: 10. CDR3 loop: CASSLGEREGQYF. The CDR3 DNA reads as TGTGCCAGCAGCCTGGGGGAGCGGGAAGGGCAGTATTTT.

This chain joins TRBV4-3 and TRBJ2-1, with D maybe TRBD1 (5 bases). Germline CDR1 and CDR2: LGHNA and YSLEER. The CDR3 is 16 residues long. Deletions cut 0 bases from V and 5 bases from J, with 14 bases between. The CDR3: CASSQDAARVDNEQFF. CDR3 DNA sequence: TGCGCCAGCAGCCAAGATGCTGCCAGGGTGGACAATGAGCAGTTCTTC.

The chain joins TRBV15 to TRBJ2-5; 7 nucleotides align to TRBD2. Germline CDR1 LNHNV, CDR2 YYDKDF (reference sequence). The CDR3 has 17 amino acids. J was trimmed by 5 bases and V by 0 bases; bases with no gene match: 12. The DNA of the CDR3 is TGTGCCACCAGCAGAGATCGCGGGGGATCCGGTGGGGAGACCCAGTACTTC. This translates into CATSRDRGGSGGETQYF.

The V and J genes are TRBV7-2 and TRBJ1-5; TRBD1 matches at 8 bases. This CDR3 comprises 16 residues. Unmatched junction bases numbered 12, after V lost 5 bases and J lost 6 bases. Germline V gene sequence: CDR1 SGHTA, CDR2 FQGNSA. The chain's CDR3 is CASSLHGQGTGQPQHF. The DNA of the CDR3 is TGTGCCAGCAGCCTACACGGACAGGGAACGGGTCAGCCCCAGCATTTT.

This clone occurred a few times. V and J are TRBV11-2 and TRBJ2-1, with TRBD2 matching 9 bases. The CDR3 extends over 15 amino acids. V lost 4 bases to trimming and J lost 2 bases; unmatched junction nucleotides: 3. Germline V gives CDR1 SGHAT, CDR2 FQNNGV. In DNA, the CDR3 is TGTGCCAGCAGCTCCTTAGCGGGAGCCTACAATGAGCAGTTCTTC. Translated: CASSSLAGAYNEQFF.

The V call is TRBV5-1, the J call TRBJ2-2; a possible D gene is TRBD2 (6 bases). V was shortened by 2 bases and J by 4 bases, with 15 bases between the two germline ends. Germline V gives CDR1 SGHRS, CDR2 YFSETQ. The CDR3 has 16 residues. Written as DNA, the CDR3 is TGCGCCAGCAGCTTTCGGGCCGGGAGCCCCACCGGGGAGCTGTTTTTT. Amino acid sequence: CASSFRAGSPTGELFF.

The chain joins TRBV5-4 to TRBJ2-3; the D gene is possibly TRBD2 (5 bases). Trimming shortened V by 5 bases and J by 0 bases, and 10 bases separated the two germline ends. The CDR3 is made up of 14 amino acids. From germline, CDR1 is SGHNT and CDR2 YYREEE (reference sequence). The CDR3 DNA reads TGTGCCAGCAGGCAGGACTCTAGCACAGATACGCAGTATTTT. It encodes CASRQDSSTDTQYF.

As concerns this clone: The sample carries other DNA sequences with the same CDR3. Here the CDR3 DNA reads TGTGCCAGCAGCGTAGGTCAGGGAAGCTCCTACAATGAGCAGTTCTTC. Translated: CASSVGQGSSYNEQFF. The rearrangement links TRBV9 to TRBJ2-1; D is possibly TRBD1 (5 bases). CDR3 length: 16 amino acids. V lost 0 bases to trimming and J lost 0 bases, with 10 bases between them. CDR1 SGDLS and CDR2 YYNGEE come from the germline V gene.

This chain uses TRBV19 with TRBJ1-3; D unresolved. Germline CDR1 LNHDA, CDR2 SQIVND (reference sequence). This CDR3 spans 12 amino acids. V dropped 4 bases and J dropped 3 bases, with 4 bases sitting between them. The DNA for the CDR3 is TGTGCCAGTAGTACCCGTGGAAACACCATATATTTT. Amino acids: CASSTRGNTIYF.

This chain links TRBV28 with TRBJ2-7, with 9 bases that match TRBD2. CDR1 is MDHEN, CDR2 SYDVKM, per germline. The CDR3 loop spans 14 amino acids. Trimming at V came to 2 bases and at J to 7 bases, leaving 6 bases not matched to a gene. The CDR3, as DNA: TGTGCCAGCAGTTTAGCGGGAGGGCCGGAAGAGCAGTACTTC. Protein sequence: CASSLAGGPEEQYF.

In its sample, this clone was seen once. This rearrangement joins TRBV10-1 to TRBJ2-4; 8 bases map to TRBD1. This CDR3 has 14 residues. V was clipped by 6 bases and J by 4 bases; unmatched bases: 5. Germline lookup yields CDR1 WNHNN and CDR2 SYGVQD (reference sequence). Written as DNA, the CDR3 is TGCGCCAGCAGGACAGGGGACCCGAAAAACATTCAGTACTTC. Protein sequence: CASRTGDPKNIQYF.

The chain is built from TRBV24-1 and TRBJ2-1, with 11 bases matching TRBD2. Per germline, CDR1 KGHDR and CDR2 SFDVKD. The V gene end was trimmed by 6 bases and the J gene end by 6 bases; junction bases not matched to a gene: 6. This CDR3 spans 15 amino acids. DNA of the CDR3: TGTGCCACCAGTTTAGCGGGAGGGTCGGGCAATGAGCAGTTCTTC. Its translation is CATSLAGGSGNEQFF.

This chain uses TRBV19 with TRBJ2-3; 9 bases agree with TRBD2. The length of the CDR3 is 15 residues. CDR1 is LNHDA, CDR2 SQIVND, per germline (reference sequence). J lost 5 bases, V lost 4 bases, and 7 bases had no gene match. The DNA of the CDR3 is TGTGCCAGTAGTAGTCCGGGACTAGCTGTAGATACGCAGTATTTT. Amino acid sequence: CASSSPGLAVDTQYF.

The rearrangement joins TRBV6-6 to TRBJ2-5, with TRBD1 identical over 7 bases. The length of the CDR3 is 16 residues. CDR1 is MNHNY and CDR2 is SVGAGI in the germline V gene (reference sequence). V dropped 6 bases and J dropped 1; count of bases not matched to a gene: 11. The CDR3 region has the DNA TGTGCCAGCAGCACCAGGGGACAGAGTCTCCAAGAGACCCAGTACTTC. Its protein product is CASSTRGQSLQETQYF.

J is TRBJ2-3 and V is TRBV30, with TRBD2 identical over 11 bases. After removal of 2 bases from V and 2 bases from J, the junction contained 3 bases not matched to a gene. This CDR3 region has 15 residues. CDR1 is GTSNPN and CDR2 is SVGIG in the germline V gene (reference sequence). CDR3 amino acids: CAWSPGLAATDTQYF. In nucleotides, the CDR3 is TGTGCCTGGAGTCCGGGACTAGCGGCCACAGATACGCAGTATTTT.

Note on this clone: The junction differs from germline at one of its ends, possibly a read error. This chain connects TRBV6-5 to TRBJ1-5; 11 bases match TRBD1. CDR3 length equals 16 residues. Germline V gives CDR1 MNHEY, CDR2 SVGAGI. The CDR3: CTSSYIGTGGKGPQHF. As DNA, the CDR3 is TGTACCAGCAGTTACATCGGGACAGGGGGTAAAGGGCCCCAGCATTTT.

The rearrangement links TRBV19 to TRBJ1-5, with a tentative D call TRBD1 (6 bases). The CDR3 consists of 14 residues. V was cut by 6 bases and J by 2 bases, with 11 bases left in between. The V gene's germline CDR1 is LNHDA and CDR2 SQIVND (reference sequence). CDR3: CASSQGNGNQPQHF. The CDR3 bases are TGTGCCAGTAGCCAGGGGAATGGCAATCAGCCCCAGCATTTT.